This TCR beta chain was identified in a study of shared clonotypes between healthy human individuals. Generated by immunoSEQ multiplex PCR, the TCRdb table keeps only in-frame clones and is missing some. Among about 2.3 million clones listed, 90% to 95% were seen once. Germline V gives CDR1 MGHDK, CDR2 SYGVNS. With 5 bases removed from V and 3 bases from J, the gap between germline ends came to 20 bases. The CDR3 spans 16 residues. The clonotype originates from a man aged 18-30 years in good health. Some clones in this sample may be carry-over from other donors' samples. The V call is TRBV25-1, the J call TRBJ2-7; the D call may be TRBD1 or TRBD2 (5 bases each). The sample was naive CD4+ T cells from PBMCs. As for subset: CD45RA+ positively selected. As DNA, the CDR3 is TGTGCCAGCAGTTCAATCCGGGACCGCGCTTACTACGAGCAGTACTTC. As protein: CASSSIRDRAYYEQYF.